These 30 T cell receptor beta chains originate from one sample sequenced in a study of HIV-infected patients and healthy controls. Reverse transcription used around 500 ng RNA and constant-region primers for alpha and beta. Alpha and beta chain libraries were made separately by chain-specific third strand synthesis with multiplexing indices. From the 5' RACE reads, TCRdb called clonotypes with MiXCR, one entry per CDR3 protein. The sample has approximately 18,000 distinct CDR3 sequences, about 8.3% seen once. All unsorted peripheral T cells were captured because whole blood was used without fractionation. The sample comprised blood. These receptors all stem from an adult in good health.

Ten or more counts support this clonotype. The chain couples TRBV7-9 to TRBJ2-4, with 8 bases that match TRBD1. Germline CDR1 is SEHNR and CDR2 is FQNEAQ (reference sequence). V shed 6 bases and J 4 bases; nucleotides not matched to a gene: 8. This CDR3 is built from 15 residues. The CDR3 bases are TGTGCCAGCAGTTCATACCGGGACAGGAAAAACATTCAGTACTTC. This encodes CASSSYRDRKNIQYF.

This clonotype was observed at least ten times. The chain combines TRBV27 with TRBJ2-5; D perhaps matches TRBD2 (6 bases). V lost 3 bases and J 7 bases, leaving 9 bases between the germline ends. The CDR3 contains 12 residues. Germline CDR1 and CDR2: MNHEY and SMNVEV (reference sequence). The CDR3 loop reads CASSFRGGTQYF. DNA of the CDR3: TGTGCCAGCAGTTTTAGGGGAGGGACCCAGTACTTC.

Ten or more counts support this clonotype. The V and J genes are TRBV7-3 and TRBJ2-1; TRBD1 matches 8 bases. Germline CDR1 is SGHTA and CDR2 is FQGTGA. The CDR3 contains 14 residues. The V and J ends lost 5 bases and 3 bases, in that order; junction bases with no gene match: 3. CDR3 in DNA: TGTGCCAGCAGCCCAGGACAGGGCTACAATGAGCAGTTCTTC. Protein: CASSPGQGYNEQFF.

This clonotype has a count of ten or more. The chain combines TRBV14 with TRBJ1-1; D unclear. The germline gives CDR1 SGHDN, CDR2 FVKESK. CDR3 length: 14 residues. V shed 0 bases and J shed 11 bases, with 16 bases lying between them. The CDR3 sequence is CASSQDIGVSPAFF. CDR3 nucleotide sequence: TGTGCCAGCAGCCAAGATATTGGGGTGAGCCCGGCTTTCTTT.

This clonotype has at least ten counts. The chain has TRBV5-1 and TRBJ2-7; D may be TRBD2 (6 bases). V lost 0 bases and J lost 9, with 16 bases in between. CDR3 length: 14 residues. In germline, CDR1 is SGHRS, CDR2 YFSETQ. CDR3 sequence: CASSLAVSGGPQYF. The CDR3 nucleotides read TGCGCCAGCAGCTTGGCCGTTAGCGGAGGCCCGCAGTACTTC.

This clonotype came up many times. This chain joins TRBV6-1 and TRBJ1-1; D is unclear. Trimming removed 2 bases from V and 14 bases from J, with 9 bases in between. The V gene's germline CDR1 is MNHNS and CDR2 SASEGT. CDR3 length equals 10 residues. CDR3 in DNA: TGTGCCAGCAGTGAATTGCCCTCCTTCTTT. Residues: CASSELPSFF.

In this sample, this clonotype turned up many times. The chain has TRBV19 and TRBJ1-2; D uncertain. Looked up from germline, CDR1 is LNHDA and CDR2 is SQIVND (reference sequence). V was pared by 3 bases and J by 4 bases, with 24 bases between. The CDR3 covers 18 residues. CDR3 protein: CASSMDGPLQHSFYGYTF. The DNA of the CDR3 is TGTGCCAGTAGTATGGATGGCCCCCTGCAGCACAGTTTCTATGGCTACACCTTC.

The V call is TRBV7-3, the J call TRBJ2-1, with D unresolved. There are 16 residues in the CDR3. Germline CDR1 and CDR2: SGHTA and FQGTGA. The V end was cut by 5 bases, the J end by 8 bases, with 22 bases between. CDR3 nucleotide sequence: TGTGCCAGCAGCCCCAACGCGTACGTCCTCCGCGATGAGCAGTTCTTC. This translates into CASSPNAYVLRDEQFF.

This clonotype has ten or more counts. The chain has TRBV7-3 and TRBJ2-3; 8 bases fit TRBD2. The CDR3 sequence is 13 residues long. Germline V CDR1 and CDR2: SGHTA, FQGTGA. The V gene end was trimmed by 6 bases and the J gene end by 6 bases; junction bases not matched to a gene: 5. DNA of the CDR3: TGTGCCAGCAGTGCGGGGGGAGGTGATACGCAGTATTTT. Its protein product is CASSAGGGDTQYF. The full variable domain, rest sourced from reference TRBV7-3 and TRBJ2-3, is GAGVSQTPSNKVTEKGKYVELRCDPISGHTALYWYRQSLGQGPEFLIYFQGTGAADDSGLPNDRFFAVRPEGSVSTLKIQRTERGDSAVYLCASSAGGGDTQYFGPGTRLTVL.

This clonotype has just a few counts. This chain uses TRBV12-3 or TRBV12-4 with TRBJ1-1; possible D gene TRBD1, 6 bases. The CDR3 runs to 14 residues. The V gene lost 5 bases and the J gene lost 7 bases, with 17 bases spanning the gap. CDR3 in amino acids: CASSATLGALEAFF. CDR3 nucleotide sequence: TGTGCCAGCAGTGCAACTTTGGGGGCGCTTGAAGCTTTCTTT.

This clonotype has ten or more counts. Mismatch with germline at one junction end may stem from a read error. The chain employs TRBV20-1 and TRBJ2-5; 9 nucleotides align to TRBD2. From germline, CDR1 is DFQATT and CDR2 SNEGSKA (reference sequence). This CDR3 comprises 13 residues. CDR3 DNA sequence: TGCAGTGCGAGAGCTAGCGGGATTAGGACCCAGTACTTC. It is translated as CSARASGIRTQYF.

This clonotype was detected many times. The rearrangement uses TRBV12-3 or TRBV12-4 and TRBJ1-5, with D possibly being TRBD1 (5 bases). This CDR3 has 13 amino acids. V shed 2 bases and J shed 6 bases, with 8 bases lying between them. The CDR3, as DNA: TGTGCCAGCAGTTTATCCCAGGGTCAGCCCCAGCATTTT. This gives the protein CASSLSQGQPQHF.

This clonotype is termed medium-sized (0.01 to 0.1%). The chain links TRBV27 to TRBJ2-1; no firm D call. The germline V gene encodes CDR1 MNHEY and CDR2 SMNVEV (reference sequence). This CDR3 region has 13 residues. Trimming stripped 0 bases from V and 3 bases from J, with 3 bases between. CDR3 in amino acids: CASSLSFYNEQFF. CDR3 coding DNA: TGTGCCAGCAGTTTATCGTTCTACAATGAGCAGTTCTTC.

The chain uses TRBV5-4 and TRBJ2-5; 10 bases line up with TRBD2. The CDR3 is 16 amino acids. The ends lost 0 bases at V and 7 bases at J; junction bases unmatched: 9. Germline V CDR1 and CDR2: SGHNT, YYREEE (reference sequence). The CDR3 loop is CASSLGPAGGLGTQYF. The CDR3 coding sequence is TGTGCCAGCAGCTTGGGGCCAGCGGGGGGGCTTGGGACCCAGTACTTC. The full variable domain, its missing parts supplied by reference TRBV5-4 and TRBJ2-5, is ETGVTQSPTHLIKTRGQQVTLRCSSQSGHNTVSWYQQALGQGPQFIFQYYREEENGRGNFPPRFSGLQFPNYSSELNVNALELDDSALYLCASSLGPAGGLGTQYFGPGTRLLVL.

This clonotype was observed many times. V is TRBV19 and J is TRBJ2-1; D gene uncertain. The CDR3 totals 14 residues. V was trimmed by 3 bases and J by 6 bases, leaving 12 bases between them. In germline, CDR1 is LNHDA, CDR2 SQIVND (reference sequence). CDR3 nucleotides: TGTGCCAGTAGTATTTTCTGGCGGCGCAATGAGCAGTTCTTC. It is translated as CASSIFWRRNEQFF.

By share of the sample, this clonotype is medium-sized. V usage is TRBV6-1 and J usage is TRBJ2-3; D remains unclear. CDR1 and CDR2 (germline): MNHNS, SASEGT. The V gene lost 8 bases and the J gene lost 6 bases, with 12 bases spanning the gap. CDR3 size: 12 residues. CDR3 bases: TGTGCCAGCGGGAACCATAAGGATACGCAGTATTTT. Its translation is CASGNHKDTQYF.

This clonotype was counted a few times. This chain joins TRBV20-1 and TRBJ2-2; 7 nucleotides match TRBD1. CDR1 and CDR2 (germline): DFQATT, SNEGSKA (reference sequence). The V gene end was trimmed by 6 bases and the J gene end by 5 bases; junction bases not matched to a gene: 3. CDR3 length: 12 residues. This CDR3 is CSAEQGTGELFF. The CDR3 DNA reads TGCAGTGCGGAACAGGGGACCGGGGAGCTGTTTTTT.

This clonotype rates as medium-sized. The chain employs TRBV7-2 and TRBJ2-3, with 12 bases aligning to TRBD2. CDR1 and CDR2 (germline): SGHTA, FQGNSA. The V gene end was trimmed by 5 bases and the J gene end by 2 bases; junction bases not matched to a gene: 8. The CDR3 totals 17 residues. The CDR3: CASSPSRTSGATDTQYF. Written as DNA, the CDR3 is TGTGCCAGCAGCCCCTCTCGGACTAGCGGGGCCACAGATACGCAGTATTTT.

This clonotype counts as medium-sized. V usage is TRBV6-2 or TRBV6-3 and J usage is TRBJ2-1; no clear D gene. CDR1 is MNHEY and CDR2 is SVGEGT in the germline V gene. The CDR3 contains 17 residues. V lost 1 base and J lost 12, with 25 bases in between. The CDR3 region has the DNA TGTGCCAGCAGTTACTACGCCCGTAGTAGTATTCCACCCAGGCAGTTCTTC. This encodes CASSYYARSSIPPRQFF.

The sample holds many counts of this clonotype. The chain links TRBV28 to TRBJ1-5; possibly TRBD1 for D (5 bases). V lost 3 bases and J lost 9, with 9 bases in between. Germline CDR1 MDHEN, CDR2 SYDVKM. CDR3 size: 12 residues. For the CDR3, the DNA is TGTGCCAGCAGTTTCCCAGGGTTGCCCCAGCATTTT. This encodes CASSFPGLPQHF.

There are many counts of this clonotype. This chain connects TRBV6-5 to TRBJ1-5; 7 bases map to TRBD1. Trimming took 6 bases from V and 6 from J; bases not matched to a gene: 5. This CDR3 contains 13 residues. Germline-derived CDR1 and CDR2 are MNHEY and SVGAGI. Here the CDR3 DNA reads TGTGCCAGCAGCAGGGGACAGACTCAGCCCCAGCATTTT. This gives the protein CASSRGQTQPQHF.

This clonotype appeared a few times. The rearrangement uses TRBV7-9 and TRBJ2-1; D remains ambiguous. The germline V gene encodes CDR1 SEHNR and CDR2 FQNEAQ (reference sequence). Trimming stripped 3 bases from V and 10 bases from J, with 16 bases between. The CDR3 totals 14 residues. The CDR3 region is CASSLNEPVVEQFF. CDR3 coding DNA: TGTGCCAGCAGCTTGAATGAACCCGTGGTCGAGCAGTTCTTC. The entire variable domain, with the rest obtained from reference TRBV7-9 and TRBJ2-1, is as follows: DTGVSQNPRHKITKRGQNVTFRCDPISEHNRLYWYRQTLGQGPEFLTYFQNEAQLEKSRLLSDRFSAERPKGSFSTLEIQRTEQGDSAMYLCASSLNEPVVEQFFGPGTRLTVL.

This clonotype was observed many times. V is TRBV10-3 and J is TRBJ2-7; 11 nucleotides agree with TRBD2. The V and J ends lost 4 bases and 1 base, in that order; junction bases with no gene match: 3. The CDR3 contains 15 residues. Germline lookup yields CDR1 ENHRY and CDR2 SYGVKD. The CDR3 DNA follows: TGTGCCATCAGTGGTAGCGGGGGGGTGTCCTACGAGCAGTACTTC. Protein sequence: CAISGSGGVSYEQYF.

The chain has TRBV6-1 and TRBJ2-3, with TRBD2 matching over 14 bases. Germline trimming cut 5 bases from V and 5 bases from J; bases unmatched to any gene: 3. This CDR3 is built from 15 residues. In germline, CDR1 is MNHNS, CDR2 SASEGT. CDR3 in amino acids: CASSFGTSGRDTQYF. DNA of the CDR3: TGTGCCAGCAGTTTTGGGACTAGCGGGAGAGATACGCAGTATTTT.

Ten or more counts support this clonotype. J is TRBJ2-2 and V is TRBV11-2; 8 bases align to TRBD1. J lost 4 bases, V lost 3 bases, and 4 bases had no gene match. In germline, CDR1 is SGHAT, CDR2 FQNNGV. This CDR3 comprises 15 residues. DNA for the CDR3: TGTGCCAGCAGCTTCAGGACAGGGCGCACCGGGGAGCTGTTTTTT. Its translation: CASSFRTGRTGELFF. Complete variable domain (other parts from reference TRBV11-2 and TRBJ2-2): EAGVAQSPRYKIIEKRQSVAFWCNPISGHATLYWYQQILGQGPKLLIQFQNNGVVDDSQLPKDRFSAERLKGVDSTLKIQPAKLEDSAVYLCASSFRTGRTGELFFGEGSRLTVL.

This clonotype occurred a few times. The CDR3 DNA reads TGTGCCAGCAGCTTAGGAGGTATCAATGAGCAGTTCTTC. Translation gives CASSLGGINEQFF. The V and J genes are TRBV7-8 and TRBJ2-1, with no clear D. CDR3 length equals 13 residues. Per germline, CDR1 SGHVS and CDR2 FQNEAQ. V shed 1 base and J shed 6 bases, with 7 bases lying between them.

At least ten counts were recorded for this clonotype. This chain links TRBV27 with TRBJ2-5; 9 bases are a match to TRBD1. After removal of 2 bases from V and 3 bases from J, the junction contained 10 bases not matched to a gene. The CDR3 sequence is 17 residues long. Germline values: CDR1 MNHEY, CDR2 SMNVEV (reference sequence). The CDR3 reads CASSLNNPWTGEETQYF. CDR3 bases: TGTGCCAGCAGTTTAAATAATCCTTGGACAGGGGAAGAGACCCAGTACTTC.

This clonotype rates as medium-sized. The chain links TRBV28 to TRBJ2-1; 9 nucleotides match TRBD1. The germline CDR1 and CDR2 sequences are MDHEN and SYDVKM. This CDR3 contains 16 residues. After removal of 5 bases from V and 6 bases from J, the junction contained 11 bases not matched to a gene. The CDR3: CASSPPGQGFGNEQFF. CDR3 sequence (DNA): TGTGCCAGCAGTCCTCCGGGACAGGGCTTTGGCAATGAGCAGTTCTTC.

By share, this clonotype ranks as medium-sized. This sequence joins TRBV28 and TRBJ1-1, with D uncertain. This CDR3 region has 14 residues. Trimming took 1 base from V and 1 from J, leaving 7 bases between them. Germline values: CDR1 MDHEN, CDR2 SYDVKM. The CDR3 bases are TGTGCCAGCAGTTTATACAGCCGGAACACTGAAGCTTTCTTT. This codes for CASSLYSRNTEAFF.

The table lists this clonotype with many counts. The rearrangement uses TRBV19 and TRBJ1-2; D perhaps matches TRBD1 (6 bases). The CDR3 has 15 amino acids. Germline V CDR1 and CDR2: LNHDA, SQIVND (reference sequence). With 7 bases removed from V and 6 bases from J, the gap between germline ends came to 21 bases. CDR3 nucleotides: TGTGCCAGTACCCGCCCAGGGGCCAGGGAGAATGGCTACACCTTC. Translating gives CASTRPGARENGYTF.